This TCR beta chain is drawn from a study of T cell changes during pregnancy in multiple sclerosis. The CDR3 totals 15 residues. Per the germline V gene, CDR1 is MNHEY and CDR2 is SMNVEV (reference sequence). V was clipped by 5 bases and J by 4 bases; unmatched bases: 5. TCRdb keeps only in-frame clones here, not all; method: immunoSEQ multiplex PCR. The table shows roughly 40,000 clones, with roughly nine tenths occurring only once. Specimen: CD8+ T cells from peripheral blood mononuclear cells, collected before pregnancy. This clonotype was sampled from a female donor with multiple sclerosis, enrolled in a pregnancy study. The rearrangement links TRBV27 to TRBJ2-6; 7 bases are a match to TRBD1. CDR3 region: CASSLTGDGANVLTF. The CDR3 nucleotides are TGTGCCAGCAGTCTTACAGGGGACGGGGCCAACGTCCTGACTTTC.